A single sample is the source of the 10 T cell receptor beta chains below, sequenced in a study of OX40 agonist ivuxolimab in advanced cancers. The protocol was immunoSEQ multiplex PCR, while the TCRdb copy is restricted to in-frame clones and leaves out a portion. Of 30,000 to 45,000 clones listed, over 65% are singletons. This specimen consisted of CD4+ or CD8+ T cells sorted from blood, obtained in a trial of the OX40 agonist ivuxolimab. The receptors derive from an adult with an advanced solid tumor such as melanoma, head and neck, liver or kidney cancer.

CDR3 DNA sequence: TGTGCCAGCAGCTTAGGAGGTAGCAATCAGCCCCAGCATTTT. It specifies CASSLGGSNQPQHF. This chain links TRBV5-6 with TRBJ1-5; D is unresolved. CDR3 length equals 14 residues. Between the trimmed V and J ends, which lost 2 bases and 0 bases, there was a span of 6 bases. Germline V gene sequence: CDR1 SGHDT, CDR2 YYEEEE. Drawing the rest from reference TRBV5-6 and TRBJ1-5, the complete variable domain is DAGVTQSPTHLIKTRGQQVTLRCSPKSGHDTVSWYQQALGQGPQFIFQYYEEEERQRGNFPDRFSGHQFPNYSSELNVNALLLGDSALYLCASSLGGSNQPQHFGDGTRLSIL.

The chain employs TRBV4-3 and TRBJ1-1, with D hard to call. Germline V lookup: CDR1 LGHNA, CDR2 YSLEER. V dropped 3 bases and J dropped 8 bases, with 19 bases sitting between them. The CDR3 is 15 amino acids. In DNA, the CDR3 is TGCGCCAGCAGCCATGTCCTCCAGTCGGCGACAGAAGCTTTCTTT. The encoded protein is CASSHVLQSATEAFF.

The chain employs TRBV9 and TRBJ2-3; TRBD2 might be the D (6 bases). The CDR3 extends over 15 amino acids. Germline CDR1 reads SGDLS; CDR2 reads YYNGEE. V dropped 3 bases and J dropped 0 bases, with 11 bases sitting between them. The CDR3 region has the DNA TGTGCCAGCAGCGGTAGCGGAGTTAGCACAGATACGCAGTATTTT. This encodes CASSGSGVSTDTQYF.

V gene TRBV9 combines with J gene TRBJ2-5; 7 positions match TRBD2. The ends lost 0 bases at V and 4 bases at J; junction bases unmatched: 3. The CDR3 runs 14 residues. Germline CDR1 is SGDLS and CDR2 is YYNGEE. CDR3 sequence (DNA): TGTGCCAGCAGCGTAGAGGGAGGGCTAGAGACCCAGTACTTC. Translated, it gives CASSVEGGLETQYF.

The gene calls are TRBV28 and TRBJ2-2; D call uncertain. CDR3 length equals 14 residues. Per germline, CDR1 MDHEN and CDR2 SYDVKM. Trimming shortened V by 3 bases and J by 1 base, and 6 bases separated the two germline ends. CDR3 sequence: CASSFRQNTGELFF. The CDR3 coding sequence is TGTGCCAGCAGTTTTCGGCAGAACACCGGGGAGCTGTTTTTT.

V and J are TRBV6-1 and TRBJ2-7; a possible D gene is TRBD1 (6 bases). CDR3 size: 15 residues. The germline CDR1 and CDR2 sequences are MNHNS and SASEGT. V shed 1 base and J shed 0 bases, with 10 bases lying between them. The CDR3 coding sequence is TGTGCCAGCAGTGAAGTAGGGGGTAGCTCCTACGAGCAGTACTTC. Protein: CASSEVGGSSYEQYF.

The J gene is TRBJ2-7, the V gene TRBV2; D is unresolved. The CDR3 consists of 12 residues. Germline loops: CDR1 SNHLY, CDR2 FYNNEI. The ends were cut back, 8 bases at V and 3 bases at J, with 11 bases in the middle. CDR3 region: CASQDRVYEQYF. The DNA of the CDR3 is TGTGCCAGCCAGGACCGAGTCTACGAGCAGTACTTC.

The rearrangement joins TRBV11-2 to TRBJ2-7; 12 bases are shared with TRBD2. This CDR3 spans 14 amino acids. V was pared by 7 bases and J by 4 bases, with 5 bases of the junction left unmatched. From germline, CDR1 is SGHAT and CDR2 FQNNGV. CDR3 coding DNA: TGTGCCAGCACCCTAGCGGGAGGGGAATACGAGCAGTACTTC. Protein: CASTLAGGEYEQYF.

V and J are TRBV30 and TRBJ2-7; D unclear. The V end lost 0 bases, the J end lost 2 bases, and 11 bases lay between the germline ends. CDR1 and CDR2 from the germline V gene are GTSNPN and SVGIG (reference sequence). The CDR3 totals 14 residues. CDR3 sequence: CAWSVGVSPYEQYF. Here the CDR3 DNA reads TGTGCCTGGAGTGTAGGTGTCAGTCCCTACGAGCAGTACTTC. Full variable domain (outside the CDR3, taken from reference TRBV30 and TRBJ2-7): SQTIHQWPATLVQPVGSPLSLECTVEGTSNPNLYWYRQAAGRGLQLLFYSVGIGQISSEVPQNLSASRPQDRQFILSSKKLLLSDSGFYLCAWSVGVSPYEQYFGPGTRLTVT.

The J gene is TRBJ2-2, the V gene TRBV7-6; 7 bases are shared with TRBD1. This CDR3 contains 16 residues. The junction had 10 bases not matched to a gene; V was cut back by 5 bases and J by 4 bases. CDR1 and CDR2 (germline): SGHVS, FNYEAQ. In DNA form, the CDR3 reads TGTGCCAGCAGCCACCGAGGGGGCGAAGTCACCGGGGAGCTGTTTTTT. Its translation: CASSHRGGEVTGELFF.